Reported below is one TCR beta chain. Its target is not known. The data are from a study of blood T cells in healthy people across ages. Study-wide points: A roughly linear age-dependent decrease characterized TCR beta diversity per million T cells. Those diversity estimates obtained from one million T cells were thought to be underestimates. Naive and antigen-experienced cells could not be conclusively compared, given unsorted PBMCs.

In terms of origin and age, donors were healthy Caucasian individuals from Russia aged roughly 6 to 100. V lost 1 base to trimming and J lost 2 bases, with 12 bases between them. CDR3 length: 15 amino acids. From germline, CDR1 is DFQATT and CDR2 SNEGSKA (reference sequence). Primers used in a second PCR of about 7 to 12 cycles were a sample-barcoded 5' primer and a J-beta primer mix. TCRdb re-analysed the 5' RACE reads in MiXCR, keeping a single row per CDR3 protein. The repertoire has some 800,000 distinct CDR3 sequences, 40% to 50% of them found once; the top ten carry nearly 20%. This clonotype was sampled from a man in his fifties or sixties in good health. The sequenced material came from blood. The chain uses TRBV20-1 and TRBJ2-1; D may be TRBD1 (6 bases). The CDR3 DNA is TGCAGTGCTAGAGTAAAGGGGGACACCTACAATGAGCAGTTCTTC. It yields the protein CSARVKGDTYNEQFF.